The clone carrying this T cell receptor beta chain came up a few times. Antigen unknown. The junction departs from the called germline gene at one end, perhaps through a read error. The data were obtained in a study of T cells after yellow fever vaccination. The overall study: Preparation of the low-cell-number fractions used SMART-Seq v4 Ultra Low Input. Overall study findings and caveats: After the booster, 96% of CD4 and about 90% of CD8 primary-response clones were re-detected. Sorted repertoires could include abundant contaminating clonotypes from bulk cells.

Template-switching 5'RACE yielded the TCR cDNA; a universal primer site and UMIs were added in the process. TCRdb itself ran the 5' RACE reads through MiXCR, one entry per CDR3 protein. The sample records 150,000 or so distinct CDR3 sequences, 5.5% to 7.5% being singletons. Germline CDR1 and CDR2: SNHLY and FYNNEI. The CDR3 contains 14 residues. The source of this sequence is a man between 18 and 29 years old who received the YFV17D yellow fever vaccine. The chain has TRBV2 and TRBJ1-5; D ambiguous. The input for sequencing was CD4+ T cells sorted from PBMCs, taken around 5 days after the first yellow fever vaccination. CDR3 in DNA: TGTGCCAGCAGAGGCCTACTTAGCAGTCAGCCCCAGCATTTT. Residues: CASRGLLSSQPQHF.